This T cell receptor beta chain was identified during a study of cytomegalovirus exposure and HLA in healthy donors. Study background: In a later analysis, it was reported that the approximately 110 validation repertoires had been produced on the same platform as the 550 to 850 repertoires belonging to the first cohort.

The CDR3 has 15 amino acids. Trimming took 0 bases from V and 5 from J, leaving 14 bases between them. Per the germline V gene, CDR1 is SGHAT and CDR2 is FQNNGV. Many counts were recorded for this clone. Generated by immunoSEQ multiplex PCR, the TCRdb table keeps only in-frame clones and is missing some. The sample holds hundreds of thousands of clones; roughly 84% are singletons and the top ten take 12%. The sequenced sample was PBMCs. The gene calls are TRBV11-2 and TRBJ2-7; D gene ambiguous. This TCR was sampled from a man aged 18 to 30 in good health and CMV-seropositive. The CDR3: CASSLEVQLGNEQYF. The CDR3 region has the DNA TGTGCCAGCAGCTTAGAAGTCCAGCTAGGTAACGAGCAGTACTTC.